This TCR beta chain was sequenced for a study of shared clonotypes between healthy human individuals. This CDR3 is 16 amino acids long. Trimming cost V 5 bases and J 4 bases; bases outside gene matches: 7. Germline V gene lookup returns CDR1 MDHEN and CDR2 SYDVKM. The data were produced by immunoSEQ multiplex PCR, yet TCRdb's version contains in-frame clones alone and is incomplete. The sample lists 1,500,000 or so clones; approximately 98.5% were seen once. Material for sequencing was naive CD4+ T cells sorted from blood. Subset here: CD45RA+ positively selected. The V gene is TRBV28, the J gene TRBJ2-7; 14 nucleotides agree with TRBD2. The TCR comes from a man aged 25 to 40 in good health. CDR3 bases: TGTGCCAGCAGTACGGGACTAGCGGGAGTGGTTTACGAGCAGTACTTC. Amino acids: CASSTGLAGVVYEQYF.